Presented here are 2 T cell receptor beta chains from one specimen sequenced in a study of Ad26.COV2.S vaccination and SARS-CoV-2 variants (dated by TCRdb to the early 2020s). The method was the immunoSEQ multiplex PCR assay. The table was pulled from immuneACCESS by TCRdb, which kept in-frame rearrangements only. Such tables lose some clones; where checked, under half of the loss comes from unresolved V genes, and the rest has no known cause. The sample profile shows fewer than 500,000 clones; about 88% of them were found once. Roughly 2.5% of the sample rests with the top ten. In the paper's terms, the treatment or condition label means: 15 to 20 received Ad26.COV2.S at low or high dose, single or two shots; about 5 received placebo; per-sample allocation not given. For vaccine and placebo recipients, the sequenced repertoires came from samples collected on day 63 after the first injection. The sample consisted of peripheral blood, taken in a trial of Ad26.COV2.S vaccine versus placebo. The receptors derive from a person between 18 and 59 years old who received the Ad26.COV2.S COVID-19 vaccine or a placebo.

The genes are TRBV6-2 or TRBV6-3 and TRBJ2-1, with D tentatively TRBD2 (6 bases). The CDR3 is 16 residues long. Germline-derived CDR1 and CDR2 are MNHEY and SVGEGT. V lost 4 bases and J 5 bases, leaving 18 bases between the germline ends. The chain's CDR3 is CASSSSGQRVNNEQFF. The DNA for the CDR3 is TGTGCCAGCAGTTCCTCGGGGCAGCGGGTCAACAATGAGCAGTTCTTC.

The CDR3 here is CASSYRGTDTQYF. The CDR3 DNA follows: TGCGCCAGCAGTTACAGGGGCACAGATACGCAGTATTTT. This chain uses TRBV5-1 with TRBJ2-3; D possibly corresponds to TRBD1 (6 bases). The V gene's germline CDR1 is SGHRS and CDR2 YFSETQ. The V end lost 5 bases, the J end lost 1 base, and 8 bases lay between the germline ends. The CDR3 contains 13 residues. Drawing the rest from reference TRBV5-1 and TRBJ2-3, the complete variable domain is KAGVTQTPRYLIKTRGQQVTLSCSPISGHRSVSWYQQTPGQGLQFLFEYFSETQRNKGNFPGRFSGRQFSNSRSEMNVSTLELGDSALYLCASSYRGTDTQYFGPGTRLTVL.